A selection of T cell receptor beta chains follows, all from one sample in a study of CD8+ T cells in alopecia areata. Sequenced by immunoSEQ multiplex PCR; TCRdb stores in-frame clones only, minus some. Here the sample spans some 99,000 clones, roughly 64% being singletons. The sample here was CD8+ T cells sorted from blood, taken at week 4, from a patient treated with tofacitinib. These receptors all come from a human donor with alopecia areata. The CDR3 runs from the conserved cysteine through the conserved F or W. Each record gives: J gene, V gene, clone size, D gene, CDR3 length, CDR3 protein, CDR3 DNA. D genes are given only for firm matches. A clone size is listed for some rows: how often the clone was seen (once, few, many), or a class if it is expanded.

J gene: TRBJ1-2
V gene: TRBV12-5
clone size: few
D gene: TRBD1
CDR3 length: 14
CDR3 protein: CASGARDRVGGYTF
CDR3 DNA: TGTGCTAGTGGTGCCCGCGACAGGGTCGGGGGCTACACCTTC

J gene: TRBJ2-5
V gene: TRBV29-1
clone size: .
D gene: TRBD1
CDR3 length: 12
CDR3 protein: CSVVRGRETQYF
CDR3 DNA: TGCAGCGTTGTGAGGGGGCGGGAGACCCAGTACTTC

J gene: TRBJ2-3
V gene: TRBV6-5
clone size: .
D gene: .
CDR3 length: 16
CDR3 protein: CASSYLGGTGTDTQYF
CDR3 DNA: TGTGCCAGCAGTTACCTTGGCGGGACCGGCACAGATACGCAGTATTTT

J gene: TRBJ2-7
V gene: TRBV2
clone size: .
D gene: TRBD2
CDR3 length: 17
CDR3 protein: CASSTPPLAGDSYEQYF
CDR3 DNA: TGTGCCAGCAGTACCCCCCCCCTAGCGGGGGACTCCTACGAGCAGTACTTC

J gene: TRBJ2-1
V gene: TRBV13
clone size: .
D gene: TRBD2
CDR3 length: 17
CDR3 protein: CASSRLPGEGGPGEQFF
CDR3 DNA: TGTGCCAGCAGCCGCCTCCCGGGGGAGGGAGGGCCGGGTGAGCAGTTCTTC

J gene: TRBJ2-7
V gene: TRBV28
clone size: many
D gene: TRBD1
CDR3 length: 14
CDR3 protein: CASSWTGSHYEQYF
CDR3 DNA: TGTGCCAGCAGTTGGACAGGATCGCACTACGAGCAGTACTTC

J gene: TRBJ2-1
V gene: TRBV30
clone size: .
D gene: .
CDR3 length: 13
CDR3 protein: CAWSLVNDNEQFF
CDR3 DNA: TGTGCCTGGAGTTTGGTCAACGACAATGAGCAGTTCTTC

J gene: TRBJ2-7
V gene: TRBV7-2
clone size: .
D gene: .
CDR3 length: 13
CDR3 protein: CASSLGRVYEQYF
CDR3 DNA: TGTGCCAGCAGCTTAGGCCGGGTCTACGAGCAGTACTTC

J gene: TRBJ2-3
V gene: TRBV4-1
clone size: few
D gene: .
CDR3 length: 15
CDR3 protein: CASSTETTTGDTQYF
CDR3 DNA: TGCGCCAGCAGCACCGAGACCACGACGGGGGATACGCAGTATTTT

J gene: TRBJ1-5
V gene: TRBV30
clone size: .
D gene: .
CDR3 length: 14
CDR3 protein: CAWSVLQTNQPQHF
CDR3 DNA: TGTGCCTGGAGTGTCTTACAGACCAATCAGCCCCAGCATTTT

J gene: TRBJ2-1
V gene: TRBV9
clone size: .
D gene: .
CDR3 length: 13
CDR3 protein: CASSVTGFNEQFF
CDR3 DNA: TGTGCCAGCAGCGTAACAGGGTTCAATGAGCAGTTCTTC

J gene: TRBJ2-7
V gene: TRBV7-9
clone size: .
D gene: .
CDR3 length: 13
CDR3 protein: CASSLDSLYEQYF
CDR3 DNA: TGTGCCAGCAGCTTGGACTCTCTCTACGAGCAGTACTTC

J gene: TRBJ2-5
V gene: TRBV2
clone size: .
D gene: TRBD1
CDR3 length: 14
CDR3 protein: CASSAPDREETQYF
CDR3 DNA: TGTGCCAGCAGCGCCCCCGACAGGGAAGAGACCCAGTACTTC

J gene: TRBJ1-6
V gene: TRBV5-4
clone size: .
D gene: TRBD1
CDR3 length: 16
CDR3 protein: CASSPGGSSYNSPLHF
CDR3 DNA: TGTGCCAGCAGCCCAGGGGGGAGCTCCTATAATTCACCCCTCCACTTT

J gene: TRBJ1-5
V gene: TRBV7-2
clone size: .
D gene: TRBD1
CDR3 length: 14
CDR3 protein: CASRQGFSNQPQHF
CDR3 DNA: TGTGCCAGCCGACAGGGTTTCAGCAATCAGCCCCAGCATTTT

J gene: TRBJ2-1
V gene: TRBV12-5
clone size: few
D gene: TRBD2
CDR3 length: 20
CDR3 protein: CASGFEGTSGRVSSYNEQFF
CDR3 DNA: TGTGCTAGTGGTTTTGAAGGGACTAGCGGGAGGGTGAGCTCCTACAATGAGCAGTTCTTC

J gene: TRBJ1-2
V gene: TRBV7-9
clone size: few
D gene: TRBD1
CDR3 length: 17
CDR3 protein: CASSSTSGQAANYGYTF
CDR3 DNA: TGTGCCAGCAGCAGCACCTCGGGACAGGCTGCTAACTATGGCTACACCTTC

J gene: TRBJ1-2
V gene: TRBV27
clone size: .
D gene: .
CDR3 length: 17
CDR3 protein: CASSLKGFPGVGYGYTF
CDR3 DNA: TGTGCCAGCAGTTTAAAGGGGTTTCCAGGGGTCGGCTATGGCTACACCTTC

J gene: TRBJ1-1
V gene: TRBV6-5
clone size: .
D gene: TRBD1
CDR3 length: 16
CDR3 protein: CASSYEGGGARTEAFF
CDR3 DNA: TGTGCCAGCAGTTACGAGGGAGGGGGCGCAAGGACTGAAGCTTTCTTT

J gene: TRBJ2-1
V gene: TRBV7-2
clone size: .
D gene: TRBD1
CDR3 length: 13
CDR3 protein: CASSLATGNEQFF
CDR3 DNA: TGTGCCAGCAGCTTAGCGACAGGGAATGAGCAGTTCTTC

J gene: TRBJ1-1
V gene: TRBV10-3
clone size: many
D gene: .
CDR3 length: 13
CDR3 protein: CAIRADINTEAFF
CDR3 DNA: TGTGCCATCAGGGCCGACATTAACACTGAAGCTTTCTTT

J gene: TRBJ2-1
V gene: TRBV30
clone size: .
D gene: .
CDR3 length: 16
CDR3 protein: CAWSVVGRGYYNEQFF
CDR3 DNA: TGTGCCTGGAGTGTGGTGGGAAGGGGATACTACAATGAGCAGTTCTTC

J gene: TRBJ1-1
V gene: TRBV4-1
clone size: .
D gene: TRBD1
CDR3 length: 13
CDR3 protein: CASSPGTGTEAFF
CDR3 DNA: TGCGCCAGCAGCCCAGGGACAGGGACTGAAGCTTTCTTT

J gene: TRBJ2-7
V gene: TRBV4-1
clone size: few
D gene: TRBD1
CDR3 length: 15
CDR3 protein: CASSPGQGSSYEQYF
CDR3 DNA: TGCGCCAGCAGCCCTGGACAGGGGTCATCCTACGAGCAGTACTTC